A single sample is the source of the 20 T cell receptor beta chains below, sequenced in a study of CD8 T cells in ankylosing spondylitis. TCRdb fed the 5' RACE reads into MiXCR, producing one record per CDR3 protein. The sample includes around 330,000 distinct CDR3 sequences, roughly 11% seen only once; the top ten take roughly 9%. The source material was blood, either unsorted or a sorted T cell fraction (not recorded which). The receptors here all came from a female donor with ankylosing spondylitis or in good health (not recorded which).

This clonotype was seen a few times. The chain joins TRBV5-5 to TRBJ1-5; 8 bases match TRBD1. With 0 bases clipped from V and 2 bases from J, the junction kept 10 bases outside the gene matches. The CDR3 is 18 amino acids. Germline V lookup: CDR1 SGHKS, CDR2 YYEKEE (reference sequence). CDR3: CASSLGTGHLFGNQPQHF. For the CDR3, the DNA is TGTGCCAGCAGCTTGGGGACAGGGCACCTTTTTGGCAATCAGCCCCAGCATTTT.

The chain links TRBV7-9 to TRBJ2-7; D is possibly TRBD2 (6 bases). The CDR3 spans 12 residues. Germline lookup yields CDR1 SEHNR and CDR2 FQNEAQ (reference sequence). Trimming cost V 2 bases and J 7 bases, with 9 bases left between them. The CDR3 protein is CASSLIGGEQYF. CDR3 nucleotides: TGTGCCAGCAGCTTAATAGGAGGGGAGCAGTACTTC.

This clonotype has ten or more counts. The rearrangement uses TRBV20-1 and TRBJ1-1; no definite D call. Germline V gene data show CDR1 as DFQATT and CDR2 as SNEGSKA (reference sequence). The CDR3 is 13 amino acids. Trimming removed 6 bases at V and 4 bases at J, with 15 bases between. CDR3 coding DNA: TGCAGTGCCCCCGTGGACGTCGGCACTGAAGCTTTCTTT. The encoded protein is CSAPVDVGTEAFF.

This clonotype appeared many times. This chain links TRBV12-3 or TRBV12-4 with TRBJ2-2; 9 bases fit TRBD2. The CDR3 totals 15 residues. J lost 2 bases, V lost 6 bases, and 4 bases had no gene match. CDR3 in DNA: TGTGCCAGCAGCCCGGGACTAGCCAACACCGGGGAGCTGTTTTTT. Protein: CASSPGLANTGELFF.

The J gene is TRBJ2-3, the V gene TRBV7-2; D might be TRBD1 or TRBD2, each matching 6 bases. The CDR3 runs 16 residues. Germline assignment: CDR1 SGHTA and CDR2 FQGNSA. V shed 1 base and J shed 4 bases, with 15 bases lying between them. The CDR3 DNA follows: TGTGCCAGCAGCTTAGGGGGGCGGGGACCCTCAGATACGCAGTATTTT. It encodes CASSLGGRGPSDTQYF.

In this sample, this clonotype turned up a few times. This sequence joins TRBV5-6 and TRBJ1-1; D not certain. CDR1 and CDR2 (germline): SGHDT, YYEEEE. The germline V and J ends were trimmed by 5 bases and 3 bases, with 14 bases remaining between them. The CDR3 runs to 14 residues. As DNA, the CDR3 is TGTGCCAGCAGGGTGACACCCTCCGACACTGAAGCTTTCTTT. It encodes CASRVTPSDTEAFF.

This clonotype was counted at least ten times. The chain is built from TRBV29-1 and TRBJ2-5; D is undetermined. The CDR3 runs to 11 residues. Trimming removed 7 bases at V and 0 bases at J, with 6 bases between. Germline loops: CDR1 SQVTM, CDR2 ANQGSEA. Here the CDR3 DNA reads TGCAGCGCTATGTACCAAGAGACCCAGTACTTC. Translation gives CSAMYQETQYF.

The chain carries TRBV9 and TRBJ2-5; a possible D gene is TRBD1 (5 bases). Germline CDR1 is SGDLS and CDR2 is YYNGEE. The CDR3 has 14 amino acids. Deletions cut 1 base from V and 3 bases from J, with 10 bases between. The CDR3 reads CASSVSQGKETQYF. The DNA of the CDR3 is TGTGCCAGCAGCGTATCTCAGGGAAAAGAGACCCAGTACTTC.

This clonotype was detected a few times. V is TRBV11-2 and J is TRBJ2-3; 7 bases match TRBD2. V was clipped by 1 base and J by 2 bases; unmatched bases: 3. CDR1 is SGHAT, CDR2 FQNNGV, per germline. The CDR3 runs 15 residues. CDR3 DNA sequence: TGTGCCAGCAGCTTAGGGGACTATCCCACAGATACGCAGTATTTT. As protein: CASSLGDYPTDTQYF.

The sample holds one count of this clonotype. Possible read error: a much larger clone is one base away. CDR3 residues: CSVVGGGSTDTQHF. The CDR3 region has the DNA TGCAGCGTTGTCGGAGGAGGGAGCACAGATACGCAGCATTTT. This chain connects TRBV29-1 to TRBJ2-3, with no clear D. The better agreement between TRBJ1-5 and the DNA end casts doubt on the J call. The length of the CDR3 is 14 residues. Germline assignment: CDR1 SQVTM and CDR2 ANQGSEA.

This clonotype was detected many times. V usage is TRBV4-3 and J usage is TRBJ2-3; D remains ambiguous. The V end lost 5 bases, the J end lost 0 bases, and 6 bases lay between the germline ends. CDR1 is LGHNA and CDR2 is YSLEER in the germline V gene. The CDR3 is 13 residues long. CDR3 in amino acids: CASSSVSTDTQYF. The CDR3 DNA reads as TGCGCCAGCAGCAGCGTTAGCACAGATACGCAGTATTTT.

This clonotype showed up many times. The rearrangement joins TRBV20-1 to TRBJ2-3, with D perhaps TRBD1 or TRBD2 (5 bases each). V lost 5 bases and J 0 bases, leaving 15 bases between the germline ends. The CDR3 covers 15 residues. Per germline, CDR1 DFQATT and CDR2 SNEGSKA (reference sequence). The CDR3 loop reads CSASRDPGSTDTQYF. Written as DNA, the CDR3 is TGCAGTGCTTCTCGGGACCCCGGGAGCACAGATACGCAGTATTTT.

This clonotype was seen a handful of times. The genes are TRBV6-2 or TRBV6-3 and TRBJ2-3; 7 positions agree with TRBD2. This CDR3 has 15 residues. Germline CDR1 is MNHEY and CDR2 is SVGEGT. J was trimmed by 4 bases and V by 6 bases; bases with no gene match: 10. CDR3 nucleotide sequence: TGTGCCAGCAGCCTAGGGACTATCCGGTCAGATACGCAGTATTTT. Its translation: CASSLGTIRSDTQYF.

This clonotype appeared many times. The rearrangement joins TRBV12-5 to TRBJ2-1, with 14 bases aligning to TRBD2. The J segment lost 6 bases and the V segment lost 5 bases, leaving 15 bases of the junction unmatched. Germline V lookup: CDR1 LGHNT, CDR2 FRNRAP. The CDR3 has 19 amino acids. The CDR3 sequence: CASGIGTSGSGTGGNEQFF. In DNA, the CDR3 is TGTGCTAGTGGTATCGGGACTAGCGGGAGCGGGACAGGGGGCAATGAGCAGTTCTTC. The full variable domain, in which reference TRBV12-5 and TRBJ2-1 provide the parts outside the CDR3, is DARVTQTPRHKVTEMGQEVTMRCQPILGHNTVFWYRQTMMQGLELLAYFRNRAPLDDSGMPKDRFSAEMPDATLATLKIQPSEPRDSAVYFCASGIGTSGSGTGGNEQFFGPGTRLTVL.

There are many counts of this clonotype. The J gene is TRBJ1-2, the V gene TRBV12-3 or TRBV12-4, with 8 nucleotides matching TRBD1. Trimming cost V 6 bases and J 4 bases; bases outside gene matches: 7. The CDR3 is 14 amino acids. The CDR3 DNA sequence: TGTGCCAGCAGCCGGGGACAGGCCACCTATGGCTACACCTTC. Amino acid sequence: CASSRGQATYGYTF.

The rearrangement joins TRBV20-1 to TRBJ2-5; 8 bases line up with TRBD2. CDR3 length equals 16 residues. The germline CDR1 and CDR2 sequences are DFQATT and SNEGSKA (reference sequence). V shed 0 bases, J shed 5 bases, and the junction held 11 bases outside the gene matches. CDR3 coding DNA: TGCAGTGCTAGAGATGGACTCGCTAGCGGGTTCGAGACCCAGTACTTC. Translating it yields CSARDGLASGFETQYF.

This clonotype was counted between two and nine times. The chain has TRBV2 and TRBJ1-5, with D perhaps matching TRBD1 (6 bases). V lost 1 base and J 3 bases, leaving 10 bases between the germline ends. Germline V gene lookup returns CDR1 SNHLY and CDR2 FYNNEI. This CDR3 comprises 15 residues. The CDR3 DNA reads as TGTGCCAGCAGTGAAGGGACAGCTTACAATCAGCCCCAGCATTTT. Translated: CASSEGTAYNQPQHF.

A few counts support this clonotype. V is TRBV18 and J is TRBJ2-6; no reliable D call. Germline V gives CDR1 KGHSH, CDR2 LQKENI. The CDR3 contains 18 residues. Trimming took off 3 bases at V and 0 bases at J, with 15 bases between the two ends. CDR3 DNA sequence: TGTGCCAGCTCACCTGTCGTCTCTCCGGCCTCTGGGGCCAACGTCCTGACTTTC. It encodes CASSPVVSPASGANVLTF.

This chain uses TRBV12-3 or TRBV12-4 with TRBJ1-6, with TRBD1 identical over 7 bases. V lost 5 bases and J lost 9; bases outside the gene matches: 10. The CDR3 has 15 amino acids. The DNA of the CDR3 is TGTGCCAGCAGTGCCCAGACAGGGTTGGCTTCACCCCTCCACTTT. It is translated as CASSAQTGLASPLHF.

This clonotype appeared many times. The rearrangement links TRBV20-1 to TRBJ2-7; 8 bases fit TRBD1. This CDR3 comprises 15 residues. J gave up 1 base and V 0 bases, and 5 bases lay outside the gene matches. Per germline, CDR1 DFQATT and CDR2 SNEGSKA (reference sequence). This chain's CDR3 is CSAREATGESYEQYF. The DNA of the CDR3 is TGCAGTGCTAGAGAGGCGACAGGGGAGTCCTACGAGCAGTACTTC.